This record covers a single TCR beta chain. Produced via immunoSEQ multiplex PCR; TCRdb's table is partial and in-frame only. Here the sample spans fewer than 250,000 clones, under 90% being singletons. The data stem from a study of blood T cell repertoires in COVID-19. Overall study context: PBMCs, B-cell-depleted T cells, or T cells were the source of the cDNA or gDNA that made up the material.

Losses at the gene ends were 4 bases for V and 11 bases for J; bases not matched to a gene: 10. Per germline, CDR1 SQVTM and CDR2 ANQGSEA. The CDR3 runs 14 residues. Sequencing used peripheral blood. This TCR was sampled from a human donor in a cohort sampled during active COVID-19. The chain employs TRBV29-1 and TRBJ1-4, with 10 bases that match TRBD1. CDR3 nucleotides: TGCAGCGTTGGAACGACAGGGGGCACCAATAAACTGTTTTTT. Translated, it gives CSVGTTGGTNKLFF.